Presented here are 23 T cell receptor beta chains from one specimen sequenced in a study of T cells in Graves' hyperthyroidism and ophthalmopathy. Regions amplified from RNA transcripts were the TCR beta CDR3 regions. An initial round of RT-PCR targeting the TCR CDR3 relied on the HTBI primer set. TCRdb used MiXCR to reprocess the multiplex PCR reads, holding one entry per CDR3 protein. The sample shows hundreds of thousands of distinct CDR3 sequences, roughly 15% of them seen only once. The sample comprised blood. These receptors were obtained from a middle-aged woman with Graves' ophthalmopathy.

This clonotype was seen at least ten times. The J gene is TRBJ2-5, the V gene TRBV7-9; a weak D match, TRBD2 (6 bases). CDR3 length: 15 residues. CDR1 SEHNR and CDR2 FQNEAQ come from the germline V gene (reference sequence). Trimming took 4 bases from V and 10 from J, leaving 22 bases between them. CDR3 sequence (DNA): TGTGCCAGCAGCTCCCGGGGACGCGGGGTGGGGGTCCAGTACTTC. Its protein product is CASSSRGRGVGVQYF.

This clonotype was found many times. The rearrangement uses TRBV7-2 and TRBJ2-5, with D unresolved. The CDR3 runs to 14 residues. Germline V gene data show CDR1 as SGHTA and CDR2 as FQGNSA. Trimming stripped 7 bases from V and 5 bases from J, with 17 bases between. The CDR3 spells CASTLKQAWETQYF. The CDR3 DNA is TGTGCCAGCACCCTGAAGCAGGCTTGGGAGACCCAGTACTTC.

The chain has TRBV5-6 and TRBJ2-7; no clear D gene. V was shortened by 4 bases and J by 8 bases, with 7 bases between the two germline ends. Per germline, CDR1 SGHDT and CDR2 YYEEEE. This CDR3 contains 10 residues. The CDR3, as DNA: TGTGCCAGCAGCGGGCCAAAGCAGTACTTC. Its protein product is CASSGPKQYF. The entire variable domain, with the rest obtained from reference TRBV5-6 and TRBJ2-7, is as follows: DAGVTQSPTHLIKTRGQQVTLRCSPKSGHDTVSWYQQALGQGPQFIFQYYEEEERQRGNFPDRFSGHQFPNYSSELNVNALLLGDSALYLCASSGPKQYFGPGTRLTVT.

This clonotype has only a few counts. This chain links TRBV3-1 with TRBJ2-5; D not certain. The CDR3 is 13 amino acids. The V and J ends lost 1 base and 5 bases respectively, with 8 bases between them. In germline, CDR1 is LGHDT, CDR2 YNNKEL (reference sequence). DNA of the CDR3: TGTGCCAGCAGCCAAGGTGTTTTGGAGACCCAGTACTTC. This translates into CASSQGVLETQYF.

Ten or more counts support this clonotype. The V and J genes are TRBV20-1 and TRBJ2-7; D is uncertain. V was shortened by 3 bases and J by 5 bases, with 17 bases between the two germline ends. Germline CDR1 reads DFQATT; CDR2 reads SNEGSKA (reference sequence). This CDR3 has 14 amino acids. This chain's CDR3 is CSARPVKGVHEQYF. DNA of the CDR3: TGCAGTGCTAGGCCGGTGAAGGGTGTCCACGAGCAGTACTTC.

The chain couples TRBV6-5 to TRBJ1-2; possibly TRBD1 for D (5 bases). The CDR3 extends over 15 amino acids. V was clipped by 4 bases and J by 4 bases, with 16 bases between them. CDR1 and CDR2 from the germline V gene are MNHEY and SVGAGI. This CDR3 is CASSLGGRGIYGYTF. The CDR3 nucleotides are TGTGCCAGCAGTTTGGGGGGTCGTGGGATCTATGGCTACACCTTC.

There are many counts of this clonotype. The V call is TRBV28, the J call TRBJ2-5; 10 bases agree with TRBD2. Germline CDR1 reads MDHEN; CDR2 reads SYDVKM. With V trimmed by 5 bases and J by 5 bases, 11 bases remained unmatched. This CDR3 is 16 amino acids long. Here the CDR3 reads CASSAYRERGGETQYF. The CDR3 DNA reads as TGTGCCAGCAGTGCCTACCGGGAGCGGGGGGGGGAGACCCAGTACTTC.

This clonotype was observed at least ten times. The chain joins TRBV30 to TRBJ2-2, with a weak D call TRBD1 (5 bases). Per germline, CDR1 GTSNPN and CDR2 SVGIG (reference sequence). CDR3 length: 13 residues. V was clipped by 1 base and J by 7 bases, with 10 bases between them. The CDR3 loop reads CAWSDAGFGELFF. In DNA, the CDR3 is TGTGCCTGGAGTGATGCAGGGTTCGGGGAGCTGTTTTTT. Full variable domain (outside the CDR3, taken from reference TRBV30 and TRBJ2-2): SQTIHQWPATLVQPVGSPLSLECTVEGTSNPNLYWYRQAAGRGLQLLFYSVGIGQISSEVPQNLSASRPQDRQFILSSKKLLLSDSGFYLCAWSDAGFGELFFGEGSRLTVL.

This chain links TRBV12-3 or TRBV12-4 with TRBJ2-2, with TRBD2 matching 8 bases. Unmatched junction bases numbered 13, after V lost 4 bases and J lost 0 bases. The CDR3 is made up of 19 amino acids. CDR3 sequence reads: CASSYAAGGRWANTGELFF. The DNA of the CDR3 is TGTGCCAGCAGTTATGCCGCGGGAGGTCGGTGGGCGAACACCGGGGAGCTGTTTTTT.

This clonotype showed up just a few times. The chain links TRBV12-3 or TRBV12-4 to TRBJ1-1; D is ambiguous. This CDR3 comprises 15 residues. Trimming left V 1 base short and J 0 bases short, with 9 bases between. The CDR3 reads CASSLGGKMNTEAFF. In DNA form, the CDR3 reads TGTGCCAGCAGTTTAGGCGGGAAAATGAACACTGAAGCTTTCTTT.

In this sample, this clonotype turned up many times. The chain couples TRBV28 to TRBJ1-1; weak D call: TRBD1 (5 bases). CDR3 length: 13 amino acids. The ends were cut back, 11 bases at V and 6 bases at J, with 19 bases in the middle. Germline CDR1 and CDR2: MDHEN and SYDVKM. DNA for the CDR3: TGTGCCCTTAGCAGTGGGGGTTTGGCTGAAGCTTTCTTT. Residues: CALSSGGLAEAFF.

The gene calls are TRBV4-1 and TRBJ2-5, with D unclear. This CDR3 is 14 amino acids long. Germline V gene data show CDR1 as MGHRA and CDR2 as YSYEKL. Trimming took 0 bases from V and 9 from J, leaving 14 bases between them. The CDR3 nucleotides are TGCGCCAGCAGCCAAGATCCAGTCAATGAGGCCCAGTACTTC. This encodes CASSQDPVNEAQYF.

This clonotype was counted at least ten times. V is TRBV12-3 or TRBV12-4 and J is TRBJ1-2, with D tentatively TRBD1 (5 bases). Trimming took 6 bases from V and 7 from J, leaving 15 bases between them. This CDR3 has 13 residues. The CDR3 DNA follows: TGTGCCAGCAGCGCCTGGAGGACATTTGGCTACACCTTC. Protein sequence: CASSAWRTFGYTF.

The chain carries TRBV28 and TRBJ2-7; D possibly corresponds to TRBD2 (6 bases). Trimming pared 5 bases from V and 2 bases from J, leaving 16 bases between. The CDR3 runs 15 residues. The V gene's germline CDR1 is MDHEN and CDR2 SYDVKM. The CDR3 loop is CASSPRFGGAYEQYF. For the CDR3, the DNA is TGTGCCAGCAGTCCCCGGTTCGGAGGGGCCTACGAGCAGTACTTC. The full variable domain, rest sourced from reference TRBV28 and TRBJ2-7, is DVKVTQSSRYLVKRTGEKVFLECVQDMDHENMFWYRQDPGLGLRLIYFSYDVKMKEKGDIPEGYSVSREKKERFSLILESASTNQTSMYLCASSPRFGGAYEQYFGPGTRLTVT.

The chain uses TRBV12-3 or TRBV12-4 and TRBJ2-5, with D possibly called TRBD1 or TRBD2 (6 bases each). This CDR3 comprises 17 residues. The germline V and J ends were trimmed by 2 bases and 1 base, with 17 bases remaining between them. CDR3 amino acids: CASSLFGGAFGQETQYF. The CDR3 DNA follows: TGTGCCAGCAGTTTATTCGGGGGCGCATTCGGCCAAGAGACCCAGTACTTC.

In DNA form, the CDR3 reads TGTGCCTGGAGTACTCTTGGGACAGCTACTAACACTGAAGCTTTCTTT. It yields the protein CAWSTLGTATNTEAFF. The rearrangement links TRBV30 to TRBJ1-1; 7 nucleotides line up with TRBD1. After removal of 2 bases from V and 2 bases from J, the junction contained 11 bases not matched to a gene. The CDR3 runs to 16 residues. From germline, CDR1 is GTSNPN and CDR2 SVGIG (reference sequence).

This clonotype was recorded many times. The rearrangement joins TRBV28 to TRBJ2-7, with D possibly TRBD1 on 6 matching bases. V shed 3 bases and J shed 2 bases, with 14 bases lying between them. CDR1 is MDHEN, CDR2 SYDVKM, per germline. The CDR3 covers 15 residues. Written as DNA, the CDR3 is TGTGCCAGCAGTTTGAGCCGGGACACAGCCTACGAGCAGTACTTC. Translation gives CASSLSRDTAYEQYF.

This clonotype has only a few counts. The V call is TRBV7-9, the J call TRBJ1-6; D call uncertain. The germline V and J ends were trimmed by 5 bases and 3 bases, with 8 bases remaining between them. Germline V gene sequence: CDR1 SEHNR, CDR2 FQNEAQ (reference sequence). CDR3 length: 14 amino acids. The CDR3 nucleotides read TGTGCCAGCAGCCACAGCCTCTATAATTCACCCCTCCACTTT. As protein: CASSHSLYNSPLHF.

This clonotype was seen many times. This chain uses TRBV24-1 with TRBJ1-2; TRBD1 agrees at 9 bases. CDR3 length: 15 residues. Trimming at V came to 3 bases and at J to 4 bases, leaving 5 bases not matched to a gene. Germline values: CDR1 KGHDR, CDR2 SFDVKD. The CDR3 DNA reads TGTGCCACCAGTGATACAGGGGGCTCTGGCTATGGCTACACCTTC. This gives the protein CATSDTGGSGYGYTF.

This clonotype was recorded at least ten times. The chain uses TRBV29-1 and TRBJ1-1; no clear D. The CDR3 loop spans 13 amino acids. V lost 4 bases, J lost 0 bases, and 9 bases lay in between. The germline V gene has CDR1 SQVTM and CDR2 ANQGSEA. The CDR3 bases are TGCAGCGTTGTTGGCAACATGAACACTGAAGCTTTCTTT. It specifies CSVVGNMNTEAFF.

This chain joins TRBV27 and TRBJ1-2; the D gene is possibly TRBD1 (5 bases). V lost 6 bases, J lost 13 bases, and 21 bases lay in between. The CDR3 runs to 13 residues. Germline CDR1 MNHEY, CDR2 SMNVEV (reference sequence). The CDR3, as DNA: TGTGCCAGCAGCCCAGGGTCGGGGCGGTCGGGCACCTTC. Translating it yields CASSPGSGRSGTF.

This clonotype appeared many times. The CDR3 nucleotides read TGTGCCAGCAGTGAACGACTGTTATCCTACGAGCAGTACTTC. Translating it yields CASSERLLSYEQYF. The chain combines TRBV6-1 with TRBJ2-7, with no clear D. Germline V gene sequence: CDR1 MNHNS, CDR2 SASEGT. V was trimmed by 2 bases and J by 1 base, leaving 9 bases between them. The CDR3 covers 14 residues.

This clonotype was counted at least ten times. The chain recombines TRBV5-5 with TRBJ2-7; possibly TRBD1 for D (6 bases). Trimming took off 4 bases at V and 6 bases at J, with 17 bases between the two ends. Germline lookup yields CDR1 SGHKS and CDR2 YYEKEE (reference sequence). CDR3 size: 14 residues. CDR3 in amino acids: CASSPSTGYSEQYF. Here the CDR3 DNA reads TGTGCCAGCAGCCCAAGCACAGGGTACAGCGAGCAGTACTTC.